This T cell receptor (beta chain) appears in the sequencing data of a study of blood T cell repertoires in COVID-19. The overall study: The study drew acute and convalescent COVID-19 samples from the United States, Italy and Spain.

There are 15 residues in the CDR3. Germline lookup yields CDR1 MNHNS and CDR2 SASEGT. J was trimmed by 6 bases and V by 2 bases; bases with no gene match: 5. Enrollment of patients from Seattle took place during active infection, with longitudinal follow-up. Generated by immunoSEQ multiplex PCR, the TCRdb table keeps only in-frame clones and is missing some. The sample includes around 120,000 clones, 85% to 90% of them seen just once. The chain carries TRBV6-1 and TRBJ1-5, with 9 bases fitting TRBD1. The sequenced material came from peripheral blood. The TCR was taken from a woman in her sixties with COVID-19, enrolled during active disease. The DNA of the CDR3 is TGTGCCAGCAGTGAAATGGGACAGGGTAGTCAGCCCCAGCATTTT. It codes for CASSEMGQGSQPQHF.